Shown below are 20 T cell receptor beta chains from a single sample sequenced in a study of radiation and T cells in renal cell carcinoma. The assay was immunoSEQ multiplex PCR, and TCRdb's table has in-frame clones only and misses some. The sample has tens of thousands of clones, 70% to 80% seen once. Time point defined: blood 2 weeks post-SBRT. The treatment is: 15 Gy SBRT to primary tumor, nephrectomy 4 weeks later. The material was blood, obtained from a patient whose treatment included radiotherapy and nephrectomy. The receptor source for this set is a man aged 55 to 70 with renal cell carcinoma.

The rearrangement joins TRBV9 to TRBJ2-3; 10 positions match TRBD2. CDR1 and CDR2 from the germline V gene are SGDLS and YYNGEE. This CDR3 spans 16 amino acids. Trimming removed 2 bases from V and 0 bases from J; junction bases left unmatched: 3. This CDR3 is CASSVGLADSTDTQYF. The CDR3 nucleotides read TGTGCCAGCAGCGTCGGACTAGCGGACAGCACAGATACGCAGTATTTT. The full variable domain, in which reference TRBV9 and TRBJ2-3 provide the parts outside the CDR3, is DSGVTQTPKHLITATGQRVTLRCSPRSGDLSVYWYQQSLDQGLQFLIQYYNGEERAKGNILERFSAQQFPDLHSELNLSSLELGDSALYFCASSVGLADSTDTQYFGPGTRLTVL.

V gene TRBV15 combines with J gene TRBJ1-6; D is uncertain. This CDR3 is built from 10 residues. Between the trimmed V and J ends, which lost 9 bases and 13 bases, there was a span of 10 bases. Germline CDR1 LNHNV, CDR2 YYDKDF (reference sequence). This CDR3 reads CATSKTPLHF. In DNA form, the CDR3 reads TGTGCCACTAGTAAAACTCCCCTCCACTTT.

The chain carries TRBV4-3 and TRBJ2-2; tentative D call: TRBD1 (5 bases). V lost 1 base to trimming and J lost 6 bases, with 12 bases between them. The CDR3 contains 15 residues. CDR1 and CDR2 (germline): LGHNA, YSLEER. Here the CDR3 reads CASSQGSRVPGELFF. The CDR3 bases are TGCGCCAGCAGCCAAGGTTCCAGGGTCCCCGGGGAGCTGTTTTTT.

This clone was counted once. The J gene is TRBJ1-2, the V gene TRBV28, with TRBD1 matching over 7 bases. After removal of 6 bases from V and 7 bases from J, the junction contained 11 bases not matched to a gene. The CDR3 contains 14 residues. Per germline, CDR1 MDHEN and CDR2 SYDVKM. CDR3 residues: CASRADRRNSGYTF. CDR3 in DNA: TGTGCCAGCAGGGCGGACAGGCGTAATTCTGGCTACACCTTC.

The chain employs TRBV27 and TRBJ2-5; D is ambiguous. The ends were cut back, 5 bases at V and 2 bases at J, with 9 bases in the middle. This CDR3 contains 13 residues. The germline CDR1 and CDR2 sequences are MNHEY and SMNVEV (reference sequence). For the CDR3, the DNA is TGTGCCAGCAGTAACAACAGACAAGAGACCCAGTACTTC. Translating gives CASSNNRQETQYF.

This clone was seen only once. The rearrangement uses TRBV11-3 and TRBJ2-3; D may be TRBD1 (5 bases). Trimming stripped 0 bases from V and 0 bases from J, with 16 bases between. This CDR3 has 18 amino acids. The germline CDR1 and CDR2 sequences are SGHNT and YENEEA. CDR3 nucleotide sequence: TGTGCCAGCAGCTTAGATCCAGGGCGGCTGTCTAGCACAGATACGCAGTATTTT. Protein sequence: CASSLDPGRLSSTDTQYF. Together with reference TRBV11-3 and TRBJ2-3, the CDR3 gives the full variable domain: EAGVVQSPRYKIIEKKQPVAFWCNPISGHNTLYWYLQNLGQGPELLIRYENEEAVDDSQLPKDRFSAERLKGVDSTLKIQPAELGDSAVYLCASSLDPGRLSSTDTQYFGPGTRLTVL.

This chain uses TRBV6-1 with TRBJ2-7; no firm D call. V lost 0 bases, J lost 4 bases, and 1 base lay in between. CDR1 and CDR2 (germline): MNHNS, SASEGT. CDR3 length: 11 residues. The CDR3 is CASSEAYEQYF. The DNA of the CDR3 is TGTGCCAGCAGTGAAGCTTACGAGCAGTACTTC.

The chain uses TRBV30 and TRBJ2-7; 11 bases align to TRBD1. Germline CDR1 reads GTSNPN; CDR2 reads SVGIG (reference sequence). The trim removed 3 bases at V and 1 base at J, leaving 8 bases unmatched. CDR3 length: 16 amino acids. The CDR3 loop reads CAWRPSDRGQSYEQYF. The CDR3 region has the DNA TGTGCCTGGAGACCATCGGACAGGGGGCAATCCTACGAGCAGTACTTC.

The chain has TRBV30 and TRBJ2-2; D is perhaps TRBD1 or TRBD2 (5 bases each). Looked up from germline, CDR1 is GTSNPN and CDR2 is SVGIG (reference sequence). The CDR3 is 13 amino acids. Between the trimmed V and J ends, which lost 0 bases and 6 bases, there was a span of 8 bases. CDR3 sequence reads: CAWSVLGAGELFF. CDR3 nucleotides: TGTGCCTGGAGTGTACTGGGGGCCGGGGAGCTGTTTTTT. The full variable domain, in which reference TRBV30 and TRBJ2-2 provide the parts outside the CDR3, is SQTIHQWPATLVQPVGSPLSLECTVEGTSNPNLYWYRQAAGRGLQLLFYSVGIGQISSEVPQNLSASRPQDRQFILSSKKLLLSDSGFYLCAWSVLGAGELFFGEGSRLTVL.

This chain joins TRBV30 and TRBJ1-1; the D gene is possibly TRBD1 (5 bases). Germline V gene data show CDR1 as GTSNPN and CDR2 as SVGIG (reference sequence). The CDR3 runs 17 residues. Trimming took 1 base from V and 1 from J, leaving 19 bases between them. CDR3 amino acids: CAWSDPRRSGGNTEAFF. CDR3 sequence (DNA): TGTGCCTGGAGTGACCCCCGGAGGTCTGGGGGGAACACTGAAGCTTTCTTT. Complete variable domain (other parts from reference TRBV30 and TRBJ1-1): SQTIHQWPATLVQPVGSPLSLECTVEGTSNPNLYWYRQAAGRGLQLLFYSVGIGQISSEVPQNLSASRPQDRQFILSSKKLLLSDSGFYLCAWSDPRRSGGNTEAFFGQGTRLTVV.

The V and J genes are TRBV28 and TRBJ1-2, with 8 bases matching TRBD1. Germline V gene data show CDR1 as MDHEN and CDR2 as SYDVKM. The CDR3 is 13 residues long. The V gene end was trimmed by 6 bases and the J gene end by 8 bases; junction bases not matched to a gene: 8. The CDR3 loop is CASSKTGGWGYTF. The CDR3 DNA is TGTGCCAGCAGCAAAACAGGGGGATGGGGCTACACCTTC.

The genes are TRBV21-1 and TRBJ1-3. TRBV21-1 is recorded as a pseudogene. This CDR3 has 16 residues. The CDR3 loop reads CASSVDERGSGNTIYF. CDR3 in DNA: TGTGCCAGCAGCGTAGACGAGCGGGGCTCTGGAAACACCATATATTTT.

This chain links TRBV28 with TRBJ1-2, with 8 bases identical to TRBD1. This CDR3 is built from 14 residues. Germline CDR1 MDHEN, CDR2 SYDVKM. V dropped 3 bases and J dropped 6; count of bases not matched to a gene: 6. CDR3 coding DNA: TGTGCCAGCAGTTTCCCGGACAGGGAGGATGGCTACACCTTC. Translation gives CASSFPDREDGYTF.

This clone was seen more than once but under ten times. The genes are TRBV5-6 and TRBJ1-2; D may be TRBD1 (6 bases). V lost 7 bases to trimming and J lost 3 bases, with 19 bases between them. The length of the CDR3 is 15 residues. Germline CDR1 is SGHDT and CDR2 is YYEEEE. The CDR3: CASQGPWGQDYGYTF. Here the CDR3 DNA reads TGTGCCAGCCAGGGGCCTTGGGGGCAGGACTATGGCTACACCTTC.

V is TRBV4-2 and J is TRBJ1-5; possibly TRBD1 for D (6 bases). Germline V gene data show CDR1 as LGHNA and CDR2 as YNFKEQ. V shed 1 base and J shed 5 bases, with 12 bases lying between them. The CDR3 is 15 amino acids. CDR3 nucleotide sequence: TGTGCCAGCAGCCAAGTGGGGGGCTGGGATCAGCCCCAGCATTTT. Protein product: CASSQVGGWDQPQHF.

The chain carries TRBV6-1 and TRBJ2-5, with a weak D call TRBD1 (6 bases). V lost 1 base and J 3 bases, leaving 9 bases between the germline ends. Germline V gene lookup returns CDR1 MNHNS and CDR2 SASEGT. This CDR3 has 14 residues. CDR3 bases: TGTGCCAGCAGTGAAGTGGACAGAGAAGAGACCCAGTACTTC. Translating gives CASSEVDREETQYF.

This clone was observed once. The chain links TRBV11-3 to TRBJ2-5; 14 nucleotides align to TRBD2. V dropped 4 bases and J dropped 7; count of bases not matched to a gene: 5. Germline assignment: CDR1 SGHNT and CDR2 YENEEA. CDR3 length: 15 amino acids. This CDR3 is CASSSGTSGSGTQYF. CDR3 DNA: TGTGCCAGCAGCTCCGGGACTAGCGGGAGCGGGACCCAGTACTTC.

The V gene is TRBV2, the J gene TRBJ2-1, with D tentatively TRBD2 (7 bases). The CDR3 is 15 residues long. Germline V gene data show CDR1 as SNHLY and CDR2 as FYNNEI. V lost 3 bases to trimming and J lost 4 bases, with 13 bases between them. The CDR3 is CASSEGGALYNEQFF. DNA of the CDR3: TGTGCCAGCAGTGAGGGGGGGGCACTTTACAATGAGCAGTTCTTC.

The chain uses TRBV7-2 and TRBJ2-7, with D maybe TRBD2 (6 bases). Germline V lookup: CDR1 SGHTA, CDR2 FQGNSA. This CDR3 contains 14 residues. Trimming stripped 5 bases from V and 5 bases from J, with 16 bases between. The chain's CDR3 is CASSEGPGVNEQYF. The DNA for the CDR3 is TGTGCCAGCAGCGAGGGACCGGGGGTTAACGAGCAGTACTTC. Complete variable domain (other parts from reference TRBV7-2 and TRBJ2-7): GAGVSQSPSNKVTEKGKDVELRCDPISGHTALYWYRQSLGQGLEFLIYFQGNSAPDKSGLPSDRFSAERTGGSVSTLTIQRTQQEDSAVYLCASSEGPGVNEQYFGPGTRLTVT.

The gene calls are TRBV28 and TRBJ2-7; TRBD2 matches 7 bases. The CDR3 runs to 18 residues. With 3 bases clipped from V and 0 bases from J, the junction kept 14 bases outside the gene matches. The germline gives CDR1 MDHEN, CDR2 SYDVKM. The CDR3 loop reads CASSFAHASGLSSYEQYV. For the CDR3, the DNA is TGTGCCAGCAGTTTCGCCCACGCTAGCGGCCTTAGCTCCTACGAGCAGTACGTC.